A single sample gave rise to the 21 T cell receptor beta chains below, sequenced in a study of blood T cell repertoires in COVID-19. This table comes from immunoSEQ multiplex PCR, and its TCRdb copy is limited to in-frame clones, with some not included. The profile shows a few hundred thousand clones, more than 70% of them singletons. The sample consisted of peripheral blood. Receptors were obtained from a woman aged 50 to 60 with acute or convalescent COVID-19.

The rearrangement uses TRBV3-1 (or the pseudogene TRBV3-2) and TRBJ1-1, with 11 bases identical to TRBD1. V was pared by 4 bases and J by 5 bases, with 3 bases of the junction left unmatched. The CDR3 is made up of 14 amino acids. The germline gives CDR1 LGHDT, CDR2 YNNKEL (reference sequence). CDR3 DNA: TGTGCCAGCAGCCGCGGACAGGGGGCTACTGAAGCTTTCTTT. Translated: CASSRGQGATEAFF.

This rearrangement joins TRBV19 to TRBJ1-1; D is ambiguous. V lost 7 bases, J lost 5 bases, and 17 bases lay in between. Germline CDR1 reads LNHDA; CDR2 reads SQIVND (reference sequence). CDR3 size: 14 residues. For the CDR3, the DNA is TGTGCCAGTACCCTTCCCCAACCGGGAACTGAAGCTTTCTTT. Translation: CASTLPQPGTEAFF.

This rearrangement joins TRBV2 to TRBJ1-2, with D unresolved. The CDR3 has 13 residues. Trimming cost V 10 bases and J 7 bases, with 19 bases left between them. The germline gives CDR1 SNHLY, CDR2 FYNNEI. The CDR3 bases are TGTGCCAATCAACAGCGGGATTACAGTGGCTACACCTTC. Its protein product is CANQQRDYSGYTF.

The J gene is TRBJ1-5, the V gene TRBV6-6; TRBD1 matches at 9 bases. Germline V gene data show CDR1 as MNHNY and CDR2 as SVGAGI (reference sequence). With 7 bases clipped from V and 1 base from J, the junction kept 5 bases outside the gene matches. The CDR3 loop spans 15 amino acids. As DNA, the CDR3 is TGTGCCAGCAATCACAGGGGGCAGAGCAATCAGCCCCAGCATTTT. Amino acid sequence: CASNHRGQSNQPQHF.

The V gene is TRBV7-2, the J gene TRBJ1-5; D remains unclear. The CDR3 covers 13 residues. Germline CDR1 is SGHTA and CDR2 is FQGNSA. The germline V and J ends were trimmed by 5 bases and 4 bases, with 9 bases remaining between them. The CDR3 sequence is CASSPHLNQPQHF. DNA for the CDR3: TGTGCCAGCAGCCCCCACCTAAATCAGCCCCAGCATTTT.

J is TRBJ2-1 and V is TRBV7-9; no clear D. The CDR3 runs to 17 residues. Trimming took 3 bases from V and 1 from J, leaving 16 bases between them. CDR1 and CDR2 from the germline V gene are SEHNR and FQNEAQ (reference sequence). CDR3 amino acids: CASSFPRMSRSYNEQFF. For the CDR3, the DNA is TGTGCCAGCAGCTTCCCTAGGATGAGTCGGTCCTACAATGAGCAGTTCTTC.

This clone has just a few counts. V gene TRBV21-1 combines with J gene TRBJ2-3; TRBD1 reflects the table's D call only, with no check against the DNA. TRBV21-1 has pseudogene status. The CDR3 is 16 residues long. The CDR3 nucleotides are TGTGCCAGCAGCCGAGGGACAGGGCCTAGCACAGATACGCAGTATTTT. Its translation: CASSRGTGPSTDTQYF.

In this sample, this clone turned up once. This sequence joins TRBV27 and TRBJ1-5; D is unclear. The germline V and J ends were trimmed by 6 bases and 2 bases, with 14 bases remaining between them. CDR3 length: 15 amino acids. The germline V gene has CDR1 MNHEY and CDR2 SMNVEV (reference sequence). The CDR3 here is CASSRTGGGNQPQHF. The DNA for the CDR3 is TGTGCCAGCAGCCGGACTGGTGGCGGCAATCAGCCCCAGCATTTT.

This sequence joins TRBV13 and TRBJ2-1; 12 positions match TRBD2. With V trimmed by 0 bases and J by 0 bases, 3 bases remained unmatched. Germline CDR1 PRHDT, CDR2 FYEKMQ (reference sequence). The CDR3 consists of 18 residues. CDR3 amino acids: CASSLGGLAGSSYNEQFF. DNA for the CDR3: TGTGCCAGCAGCTTAGGCGGACTAGCGGGGAGCTCCTACAATGAGCAGTTCTTC.

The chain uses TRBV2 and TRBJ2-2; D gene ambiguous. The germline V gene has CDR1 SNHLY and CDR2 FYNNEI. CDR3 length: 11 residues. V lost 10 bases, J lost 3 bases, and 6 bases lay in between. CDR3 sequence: CATQDTGELFF. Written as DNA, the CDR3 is TGTGCCACACAAGACACCGGGGAGCTGTTTTTT.

The CDR3 spells CASSPGSTAKNIQYF. The DNA for the CDR3 is TGTGCCAGCAGTCCAGGATCGACAGCCAAAAACATTCAGTACTTC. The chain uses TRBV28 and TRBJ2-4; D call uncertain. CDR1 and CDR2 (germline): MDHEN, SYDVKM. The CDR3 sequence is 15 residues long. The ends were cut back, 5 bases at V and 0 bases at J, with 11 bases in the middle.

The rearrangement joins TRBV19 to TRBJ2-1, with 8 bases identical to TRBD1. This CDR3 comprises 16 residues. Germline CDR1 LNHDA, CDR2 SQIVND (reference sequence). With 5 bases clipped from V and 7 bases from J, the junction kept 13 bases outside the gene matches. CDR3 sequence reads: CASSLLPVQGVNEQFF. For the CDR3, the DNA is TGTGCCAGTAGTCTACTCCCGGTACAGGGGGTAAATGAGCAGTTCTTC.

Here the CDR3 DNA reads TGTGCCAGCAGCGTACTGCAGGGATCGAATTCACCCCTCCACTTT. This sequence encodes CASSVLQGSNSPLHF. The rearrangement links TRBV9 to TRBJ1-6; D possibly corresponds to TRBD1 (5 bases). The CDR3 is 15 amino acids. V was cut by 1 base and J by 7 bases, with 12 bases left in between. Germline V CDR1 and CDR2: SGDLS, YYNGEE.

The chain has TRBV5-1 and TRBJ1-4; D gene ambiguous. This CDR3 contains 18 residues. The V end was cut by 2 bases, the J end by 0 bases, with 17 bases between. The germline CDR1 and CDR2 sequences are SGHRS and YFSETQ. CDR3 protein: CASSFGWAGRATNEKLFF. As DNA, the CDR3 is TGCGCCAGCAGCTTCGGTTGGGCGGGCAGAGCAACTAATGAAAAACTGTTTTTT.

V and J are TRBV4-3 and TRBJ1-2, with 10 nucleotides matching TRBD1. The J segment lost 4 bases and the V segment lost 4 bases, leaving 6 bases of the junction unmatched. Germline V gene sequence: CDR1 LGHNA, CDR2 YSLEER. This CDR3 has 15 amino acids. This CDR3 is CASSPQDRGIYGYTF. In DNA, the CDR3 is TGCGCCAGCAGCCCCCAGGACAGGGGGATCTATGGCTACACCTTC.

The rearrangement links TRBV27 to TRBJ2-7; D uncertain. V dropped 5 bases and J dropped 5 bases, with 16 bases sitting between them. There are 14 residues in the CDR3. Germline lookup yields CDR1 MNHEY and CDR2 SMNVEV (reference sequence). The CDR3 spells CASSPSSGRDEQYF. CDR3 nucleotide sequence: TGTGCCAGCAGTCCATCGAGTGGGCGCGACGAGCAGTACTTC.

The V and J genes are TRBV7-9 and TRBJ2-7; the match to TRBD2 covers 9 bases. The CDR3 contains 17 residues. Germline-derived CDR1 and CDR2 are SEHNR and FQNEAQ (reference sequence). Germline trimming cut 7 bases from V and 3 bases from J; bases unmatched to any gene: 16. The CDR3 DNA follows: TGTGCCAGCACCCCGTTAGGGAGGACTAGCGTTAACTACGAGCAGTACTTC. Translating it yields CASTPLGRTSVNYEQYF.

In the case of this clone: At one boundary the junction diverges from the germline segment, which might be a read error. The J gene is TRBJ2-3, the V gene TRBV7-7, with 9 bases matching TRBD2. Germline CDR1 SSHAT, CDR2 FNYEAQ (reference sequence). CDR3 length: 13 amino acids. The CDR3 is CASSSSTSGRKYF. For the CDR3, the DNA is TGTGCTAGCAGCTCATCGACTAGCGGAAGAAAGTATTTT.

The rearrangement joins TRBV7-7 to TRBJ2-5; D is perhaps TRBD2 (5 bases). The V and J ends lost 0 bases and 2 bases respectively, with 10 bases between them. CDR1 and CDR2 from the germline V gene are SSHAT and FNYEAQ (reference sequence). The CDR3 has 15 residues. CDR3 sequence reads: CASSLAGGGQETQYF. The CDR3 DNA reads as TGTGCCAGCAGCTTAGCCGGAGGTGGTCAAGAGACCCAGTACTTC.

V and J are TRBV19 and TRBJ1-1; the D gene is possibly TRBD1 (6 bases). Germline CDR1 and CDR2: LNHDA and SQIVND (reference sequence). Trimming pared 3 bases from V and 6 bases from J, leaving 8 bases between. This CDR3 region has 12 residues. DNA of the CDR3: TGTGCCAGTAGTATGAGACAGGCTGAAGCTTTCTTT. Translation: CASSMRQAEAFF.

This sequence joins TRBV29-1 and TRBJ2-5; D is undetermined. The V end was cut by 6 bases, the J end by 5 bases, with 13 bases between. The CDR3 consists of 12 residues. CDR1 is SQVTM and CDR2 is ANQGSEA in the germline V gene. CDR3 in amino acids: CSVELNGETQYF. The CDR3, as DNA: TGCAGCGTGGAGCTCAACGGGGAGACCCAGTACTTC.